This record looks at one T cell receptor (beta chain) sequence and its context. This clonotype was seen only a few times. It has no known antigen specificity. No much larger clone is present one base from it, and per-base qualities are unavailable. The data belong to a study of T cells in Graves' hyperthyroidism and ophthalmopathy (dated by TCRdb to about 2019). About the study as a whole: Peripheral blood was collected at initial diagnosis, before any treatment. To identify TCR V-J signatures that set the groups apart, the researchers used a discovery cohort of more than 95 patients, made up of around 40 with Graves' ophthalmopathy and 55 to 65 with stable Graves' hyperthyroidism. Whether ophthalmopathy could be predicted prospectively was tested in an independent validation cohort made up of 18 to 20 hyperthyroidism patients plus 17 patients who later progressed to ophthalmopathy. The 100 or so discovery patients were randomly split 7:3 into training and test sets. In about 6 Graves' hyperthyroidism patients, the study also compared T-cell repertoires from thyroid tissue with T-cell repertoires from blood. After blood sampling, hyperthyroidism patients were treated with methimazole at a starting dose of 30 mg daily, and ophthalmopathy patients were treated with high-dose intravenous methylprednisolone. TCR Vbeta CDR3 sequencing of 120 to 150 peripheral blood samples (43 ophthalmopathy, 75 hyperthyroidism and about 17 progressor patients) is reported in the paper.

TCR beta CDR3 regions were amplified from RNA transcripts. For the first round of RT-PCR on the TCR CDR3, the HTBI primer set was used together with the Qiagen OneStep RT-PCR kit. Libraries were constructed in a second round of multiplex PCR, after which size selection and purification were performed. Paired-end sequencing of the libraries was performed with 100 bp reads on an Illumina HiSeq2000. The authors' analysis ran thus. SOAPnuke was used to process the raw data, throwing out any read that contained adapters or uncalled bases, had a mean Phred below 15, or lacked an exact constant-primer or identifier match. COPE v1.2.5 was used to merge high-quality paired reads, and clonotypes were defined as unique nucleotide sequences. MiTCR v1.1 was used to align clonotypes to the IMGT TRBV, TRBD and TRBJ reference segments. Only V-J combinations with frequency above 0.0001, covering roughly 99% of repertoires, were analysed. A TCS score was defined as the ratio between F50 (clonal expansion) and ExV (chaos), using BLOSUM62-based TCRdist between CDR3 peptides within each V-J. Welch's t-statistics and random forest reduced several hundred V-J features to some 14, which were used in a naive Bayes classifier (R e1071). The raw public data were reprocessed by TCRdb itself: fastp quality trimming at Q25, MiXCR clonotype calling, in-frame beta chains only. When rows share a CDR3 protein, they turn into one entry using the most common DNA and genes. The V and J calls were not made by the authors but by TCRdb's processing. The table for this sample lists fewer than 800,000 distinct CDR3 sequences; about a sixth of them were counted only once. In total, the top ten clones hold approximately 8.4% of the sample.

From cysteine to phenylalanine, the CDR3 is 11 amino acids long. The entry retains the CDR3 DNA only, 33 bases that are in frame from base 1. The germline V gene (reference sequence) provides CDR1 DFQATT and CDR2 SNEGSKA. V is pared back by 7 bases and J by 0 bases, with 6 bases lying between the germline termini. A patient counted as having stable Graves' hyperthyroidism if no progression to ophthalmopathy occurred over 18 months of follow-up. Hyperthyroidism patients were newly diagnosed, had a disease duration of under 2 months, and were aged 18 to 65 years. Exclusion was applied to patients with uncontrolled infections, other autoimmune diseases, pregnancy or lactation. Clinical symptoms, serum thyroxine and TRAb, thyroid ultrasound, and orbital computed tomography formed the basis for the diagnoses. Ficoll-Paque density gradient centrifugation was used to isolate PBMCs from approximately 10 ml of fresh peripheral blood. Trizol reagent was used to extract total RNA, and RNA quality was then checked on an Agilent 2100 Bioanalyzer.

On the study overall, not on this receptor specifically: Most expanded thyroid clonotypes (frequency above 0.001) were also detected in blood, a finding suggesting that blood repertoires may reflect thyroid immune responses. Sample size was not statistically predetermined, and blinding of investigators to group allocation was not performed. In validation, the model predicted progression to ophthalmopathy a median of around six months before onset, with 65% to 71% sensitivity and about 75% specificity. In cross-validation, a model built on a 13 V-J signature told ophthalmopathy apart from stable hyperthyroidism with 85% to 90% sensitivity and approximately 81% specificity, and in testing the same model reached 80%/75%.

The TCR was taken from a man aged 18 to 29 with Graves' hyperthyroidism. The V and J segments used are TRBV20-1 and TRBJ2-5; there is no confident call for the D gene. The specimen was blood. The base sequence is TGCAGTGGGACCAACCAAGAGACCCAGTACTTC. Its coded protein is CSGTNQETQYF.